These 31 T cell receptor beta chains were sequenced from one sample in a study of response to subunit inactivated influenza vaccine. TCRdb analysed the RT-PCR reads with MiXCR anew, one entry per CDR3 protein. In the table there are roughly 500,000 distinct CDR3 sequences, approximately 20% of which are singletons. The sample was also linked to a second study, of T cells expressing NK-cell markers. From that paper: 5'RACE template switching with UMIs generated TCR beta cDNA.

The sample here was CD4+ T cells sorted from PBMCs, taken 12 days after vaccination. The source is a man in his fifties who received an inactivated influenza vaccine.

This clonotype was detected only a few times. V usage is TRBV6-5 and J usage is TRBJ2-5, with 9 bases lining up with TRBD2. Germline lookup yields CDR1 MNHEY and CDR2 SVGAGI. V trimming: 0 bases; J trimming: 5 bases; junction bases outside the gene matches: 4. The CDR3 length is 15 residues. The CDR3 DNA sequence: TGTGCCAGCAGTTACTCGGCGGGAGGGCGTGAGACCCAGTACTTC. It translates to CASSYSAGGRETQYF.

This clonotype has more than one count but fewer than ten. V gene TRBV29-1 combines with J gene TRBJ2-7; D remains ambiguous. The CDR3 has 12 residues. Germline V lookup: CDR1 SQVTM, CDR2 ANQGSEA. Trimming pared 5 bases from V and 5 bases from J, leaving 13 bases between. The CDR3 is CSVQGKFNEQYF. The CDR3, as DNA: TGCAGCGTTCAAGGGAAATTTAACGAGCAGTACTTC.

The V and J genes are TRBV10-3 and TRBJ2-5; the D gene is possibly TRBD1 (6 bases). Trimming cost V 5 bases and J 6 bases, with 13 bases left between them. The CDR3 spans 13 residues. The V gene's germline CDR1 is ENHRY and CDR2 SYGVKD. The chain's CDR3 is CAISTTGQKTQYF. The CDR3 coding sequence is TGTGCCATCAGTACCACAGGGCAAAAGACCCAGTACTTC.

The V gene is TRBV10-3, the J gene TRBJ2-1; D unclear. The CDR3 runs 12 residues. Trimming cost V 4 bases and J 5 bases, with 6 bases left between them. Germline V gene data show CDR1 as ENHRY and CDR2 as SYGVKD. The CDR3 is CAISVGDNEQFF. The CDR3 DNA sequence: TGTGCCATCAGTGTAGGAGACAATGAGCAGTTCTTC.

This clonotype was seen only a few times. The chain joins TRBV29-1 to TRBJ2-1; TRBD2 agrees at 8 bases. This CDR3 is 12 amino acids long. Germline lookup yields CDR1 SQVTM and CDR2 ANQGSEA. The V segment lost 4 bases and the J segment 12 bases; nucleotides outside the gene matches: 8. DNA for the CDR3: TGCAGCGTTGCCGGGACTAGGGTTGGGCAGTTCTTC. Translated: CSVAGTRVGQFF.

This clonotype was counted only a few times. The genes are TRBV12-3 or TRBV12-4 and TRBJ2-7, with a possible D match to TRBD1 (5 bases). The CDR3 spans 15 residues. V was clipped by 1 base and J by 2 bases, with 12 bases between them. CDR3 sequence (DNA): TGTGCCAGCAGTTTAGGATACAAGACAGCCTACGAGCAGTACTTC. This gives the protein CASSLGYKTAYEQYF.

J is TRBJ1-1 and V is TRBV20-1; a possible D gene is TRBD1 (6 bases). Germline values: CDR1 DFQATT, CDR2 SNEGSKA (reference sequence). The CDR3 runs to 15 residues. Trimming took off 0 bases at V and 1 base at J, with 12 bases between the two ends. The CDR3 DNA is TGCAGTGCTAGAGATCAGGGCAGGGGGAACACTGAAGCTTTCTTT. The encoded protein is CSARDQGRGNTEAFF.

Details on this clonotype: At one boundary the junction diverges from the germline segment, which might be a read error. The rearrangement joins TRBV28 to TRBJ2-4, with 14 bases that match TRBD2. The CDR3 has 15 amino acids. Germline CDR1 MDHEN, CDR2 SYDVKM. The chain's CDR3 is CASSSRTSGRNPKSF. Here the CDR3 DNA reads TGTGCCAGCAGTTCGCGGACTAGCGGGAGGAACCCCAAATCATTC. Full variable domain (rest looked up from reference TRBV28 and TRBJ2-4): DVKVTQSSRYLVKRTGEKVFLECVQDMDHENMFWYRQDPGLGLRLIYFSYDVKMKEKGDIPEGYSVSREKKERFSLILESASTNQTSMYLCASSSRTSGRNPKSFGAGTRLSVL.

The gene calls are TRBV12-3 or TRBV12-4 and TRBJ1-6; 9 bases align to TRBD1. The CDR3 extends over 14 amino acids. J was trimmed by 10 bases and V by 5 bases; bases with no gene match: 6. CDR3 protein: CASSQGQGWSPLHF. CDR3 bases: TGTGCCAGCAGTCAAGGACAGGGGTGGTCACCCCTCCACTTT.

The J gene is TRBJ2-5, the V gene TRBV5-1; D is unclear. V lost 3 bases to trimming and J lost 5 bases, with 11 bases between them. CDR1 and CDR2 (germline): SGHRS, YFSETQ. CDR3 length: 13 residues. CDR3 DNA sequence: TGCGCCAGCAGCTCAGTGGGGTATGAGACCCAGTACTTC. This sequence encodes CASSSVGYETQYF.

The chain combines TRBV10-3 with TRBJ2-7; 10 positions match TRBD1. V dropped 11 bases and J dropped 5; count of bases not matched to a gene: 9. Germline V CDR1 and CDR2: ENHRY, SYGVKD. The CDR3 runs 13 residues. CDR3 sequence: CAARRDRGHEQYF. The CDR3 bases are TGTGCCGCCAGGCGGGACAGGGGCCACGAGCAGTACTTC.

A few counts support this clonotype. The chain uses TRBV29-1 and TRBJ2-1; TRBD2 matches 12 bases. Germline V CDR1 and CDR2: SQVTM, ANQGSEA. V gave up 4 bases and J gave up 9 bases; unmatched junction bases: 7. This CDR3 is 14 amino acids long. CDR3 loop: CSVAFGLAGFEQFF. The CDR3 DNA follows: TGCAGCGTTGCTTTCGGACTAGCGGGGTTTGAGCAGTTCTTC.

Many counts were recorded for this clonotype. V is TRBV6-1 and J is TRBJ1-2; the D gene is possibly TRBD1 (5 bases). Trimming took off 6 bases at V and 2 bases at J, with 10 bases between the two ends. The V gene's germline CDR1 is MNHNS and CDR2 SASEGT. This CDR3 has 13 amino acids. The CDR3 coding sequence is TGTGCCAGCAGCAGGGCGGGGAACTATGGCTACACCTTC. Translation gives CASSRAGNYGYTF.

The genes are TRBV29-1 and TRBJ2-7; 7 positions match TRBD1. The CDR3 extends over 13 amino acids. Trimming removed 6 bases from V and 2 bases from J; junction bases left unmatched: 7. Germline CDR1 reads SQVTM; CDR2 reads ANQGSEA. As DNA, the CDR3 is TGCAGCGTCGTCCGGGACAGCCCCTACGAGCAGTACTTC. It translates to CSVVRDSPYEQYF.

V is TRBV20-1 and J is TRBJ2-1; 8 bases are a match to TRBD2. After removal of 5 bases from V and 0 bases from J, the junction contained 6 bases not matched to a gene. Germline values: CDR1 DFQATT, CDR2 SNEGSKA (reference sequence). The CDR3 extends over 15 amino acids. The CDR3, as DNA: TGCAGTGCTGCGGGAGGCAGGAGCTCCTACAATGAGCAGTTCTTC. Its protein is CSAAGGRSSYNEQFF.

This clonotype was seen more than once but under ten times. The CDR3 nucleotides read TGCAGCGTTGCAACCGGGACAGGGAATAATTCACCCCTCCACTTT. It yields the protein CSVATGTGNNSPLHF. This sequence joins TRBV29-1 and TRBJ1-6, with 9 bases that match TRBD1. CDR3 length equals 15 residues. Unmatched junction bases numbered 6, after V lost 4 bases and J lost 5 bases. Germline lookup yields CDR1 SQVTM and CDR2 ANQGSEA.

This clonotype has more than one count but fewer than ten. The V call is TRBV20-1, the J call TRBJ2-1; D uncertain. Germline assignment: CDR1 DFQATT and CDR2 SNEGSKA (reference sequence). Trimming removed 2 bases from V and 0 bases from J, with 8 bases in between. The CDR3 totals 14 residues. The CDR3 loop reads CSARNPSSYNEQFF. In nucleotides, the CDR3 is TGCAGTGCTAGAAATCCCTCCTCCTACAATGAGCAGTTCTTC.

This clonotype showed up just a few times. The chain couples TRBV7-2 to TRBJ1-4; no clear D gene. The CDR3 is 13 residues long. Germline loops: CDR1 SGHTA, CDR2 FQGNSA. The ends were cut back, 8 bases at V and 3 bases at J, with 10 bases in the middle. Here the CDR3 reads CASRRVSNEKLFF. The CDR3 nucleotides read TGTGCCAGCCGTCGAGTGTCTAATGAAAAACTGTTTTTT.

The J gene is TRBJ2-7, the V gene TRBV28; a weak D match, TRBD1 (5 bases). The CDR3 is 15 residues long. Germline loops: CDR1 MDHEN, CDR2 SYDVKM. V lost 6 bases and J 3 bases, leaving 18 bases between the germline ends. Here the CDR3 reads CASRPPVTVYYEQYF. The CDR3 DNA sequence: TGTGCCAGCAGACCTCCCGTGACAGTGTACTACGAGCAGTACTTC.

This clonotype was picked up a small number of times. The V gene is TRBV7-2, the J gene TRBJ2-1; 8 bases align to TRBD2. The J segment lost 6 bases and the V segment lost 2 bases, leaving 6 bases of the junction unmatched. The CDR3 consists of 15 residues. CDR1 is SGHTA, CDR2 FQGNSA, per germline. The CDR3 sequence is CASSLSSGSFNEQFF. For the CDR3, the DNA is TGTGCCAGCAGCTTATCCAGCGGGAGCTTCAATGAGCAGTTCTTC.

The rearrangement links TRBV11-2 to TRBJ2-5; 8 bases map to TRBD1. The CDR3 spans 15 residues. The junction had 9 bases not matched to a gene; V was cut back by 6 bases and J by 3 bases. Per germline, CDR1 SGHAT and CDR2 FQNNGV. CDR3 DNA sequence: TGTGCCAGCAGTAGAACAGGGGGGCGGGAAGAGACCCAGTACTTC. Translating it yields CASSRTGGREETQYF. Full variable domain (rest looked up from reference TRBV11-2 and TRBJ2-5): EAGVAQSPRYKIIEKRQSVAFWCNPISGHATLYWYQQILGQGPKLLIQFQNNGVVDDSQLPKDRFSAERLKGVDSTLKIQPAKLEDSAVYLCASSRTGGREETQYFGPGTRLLVL.

This clonotype was observed once. The chain joins TRBV12-3 or TRBV12-4 to TRBJ2-2, with TRBD2 matching over 10 bases. Trimming removed 3 bases from V and 0 bases from J; junction bases left unmatched: 13. The CDR3 runs 20 residues. The CDR3 DNA reads as TGTGCCAGCAGTTTGAGGCTAGCGGGAGCCGTAACACCGAACACCGGGGAGCTGTTTTTT. It encodes CASSLRLAGAVTPNTGELFF.

The chain has TRBV9 and TRBJ2-5; tentatively, D is TRBD2 (7 bases). Trimming removed 0 bases from V and 2 bases from J, with 14 bases in between. CDR3 length: 16 residues. The germline V gene encodes CDR1 SGDLS and CDR2 YYNGEE. The CDR3 DNA reads as TGTGCCAGCAGCGTAGCGGCGGGGGCCTCACAAGAGACCCAGTACTTC. Translating it yields CASSVAAGASQETQYF.

This clonotype appeared many times. The chain couples TRBV2 to TRBJ2-1; D is uncertain. Looked up from germline, CDR1 is SNHLY and CDR2 is FYNNEI. V lost 5 bases to trimming and J lost 0 bases, with 11 bases between them. CDR3 length: 15 residues. The DNA for the CDR3 is TGTGCCAGCAGTCCTTCAACCGGCTCCTACAATGAGCAGTTCTTC. As protein: CASSPSTGSYNEQFF. Using reference TRBV2 and TRBJ2-1 for the parts outside the CDR3, the full variable domain is EPEVTQTPSHQVTQMGQEVILRCVPISNHLYFYWYRQILGQKVEFLVSFYNNEISEKSEIFDDQFSVERPDGSNFTLKIRSTKLEDSAMYFCASSPSTGSYNEQFFGPGTRLTVL.

The rearrangement joins TRBV29-1 to TRBJ1-1; perhaps TRBD1 as D (5 bases). V shed 2 bases and J shed 2 bases, with 9 bases lying between them. Per germline, CDR1 SQVTM and CDR2 ANQGSEA. CDR3 length: 13 residues. CDR3 residues: CSVERDSNTEAFF. CDR3 nucleotides: TGCAGCGTTGAACGCGACAGTAACACTGAAGCTTTCTTT.

Notes on this clonotype: The junction departs from germline at one end; a sequencing error may be responsible. V usage is TRBV20-1 and J usage is TRBJ2-1, with 9 bases matching TRBD1. The CDR3 has 14 residues. The germline gives CDR1 DFQATT, CDR2 SNEGSKA (reference sequence). In DNA, the CDR3 is TGCAGTGCAAGAGCTCGAGGGACAGGGAATGAGCAATTCTTC. This sequence encodes CSARARGTGNEQFF.

The V call is TRBV12-5, the J call TRBJ2-5; 7 positions agree with TRBD1. The J segment lost 7 bases and the V segment lost 1 base, leaving 9 bases of the junction unmatched. Germline-derived CDR1 and CDR2 are LGHNT and FRNRAP. The CDR3 spans 15 residues. DNA of the CDR3: TGTGCTAGTGGTTTGGGAACAGGGGTGAAGGTGACCCAGTACTTC. Its protein product is CASGLGTGVKVTQYF.

This clonotype was observed a handful of times. The genes are TRBV21-1 and TRBJ1-1; the table calls TRBD1, which could not be checked here. TRBV21-1 is reported as a pseudogene. This CDR3 is built from 16 residues. The CDR3 sequence is CASSKGTGNKDTEAFF. The CDR3, as DNA: TGTGCCAGCAGCAAAGGGACAGGGAACAAGGACACTGAAGCTTTCTTT.

V and J are TRBV20-1 and TRBJ2-2; D might be TRBD1 or TRBD2, each matching 7 bases. CDR3 size: 15 residues. Germline V gene lookup returns CDR1 DFQATT and CDR2 SNEGSKA (reference sequence). Trimming removed 4 bases from V and 6 bases from J, with 18 bases in between. The CDR3 DNA reads TGCAGTGCTAAGGCTGACAGGGAGGGTGCCGGGGAGCTGTTTTTT. Translation gives CSAKADREGAGELFF.

This sequence joins TRBV5-1 and TRBJ2-5; TRBD1 matches at 7 bases. V lost 4 bases to trimming and J lost 5 bases; unmatched junction nucleotides: 8. In germline, CDR1 is SGHRS, CDR2 YFSETQ. The length of the CDR3 is 14 residues. CDR3 region: CASSDGRGRETQYF. The CDR3 bases are TGCGCCAGCAGCGATGGAAGGGGGCGGGAGACCCAGTACTTC.

This clonotype has a handful of counts. The chain combines TRBV5-5 with TRBJ2-7; 7 bases map to TRBD2. Per the germline V gene, CDR1 is SGHKS and CDR2 is YYEKEE (reference sequence). The CDR3 spans 14 residues. Trimming took 0 bases from V and 5 from J; bases not matched to a gene: 5. The CDR3 nucleotides are TGTGCCAGCAGCTTGGCCGGGAGGATGAACGAGCAGTACTTC. This encodes CASSLAGRMNEQYF.